The T cell receptor (beta chain) under discussion was sequenced for a study of cytomegalovirus exposure and HLA in healthy donors. Study summary: As released early, the data held 65 million to 90 million unique TCRs from HLA-typed donors.

The V gene end was trimmed by 3 bases and the J gene end by 8 bases; junction bases not matched to a gene: 6. Per germline, CDR1 SGHAT and CDR2 FQNNGV. This CDR3 comprises 13 residues. Vbeta (60) and Jbeta (13) primers were used in the PCR. TCRdb's copy holds only in-frame clones and misses some; the assay was immunoSEQ multiplex PCR. The profile shows 80,000 to 100,000 clones, roughly four fifths of them singletons. Findings and caveats of the study: Under in vitro conditions, a few CMV-associated chains were confirmed as specific for CMV antigens.

Points on this clone: Its specificity is not known.

The chain couples TRBV11-2 to TRBJ1-2, with TRBD1 matching 7 bases. This clonotype was obtained from a man between 40 and 49 years old in good health and CMV-seropositive. Input material: PBMCs. CDR3 in amino acids: CASSFGTADGYTF. CDR3 DNA: TGTGCCAGCAGCTTCGGGACAGCAGACGGCTACACCTTC.